This entry lists 2 T cell receptor beta chains sequenced from one sample in a study of post-analysis software for immune sequencing data. Whole-study findings and limits: Patients carried several TRBV segments more frequently than controls did, and TRBV5-6, TRBV5-1 and TRBV20-1 were among them.

Their cognate antigens are unknown. Built from TCR beta cDNA, the libraries had unique molecular identifiers in them. TCRdb ran MiXCR on the PCR reads and lists one entry per CDR3 protein. Of 700,000 to 800,000 distinct CDR3 sequences in the sample, roughly 27% were seen once. What was sequenced was blood. These TCRs come from a girl between 5 and 17 years old with multiple sclerosis.

The genes are TRBV29-1 and TRBJ1-2; 10 positions match TRBD1. Germline CDR1 is SQVTM and CDR2 is ANQGSEA. Trimming cost V 5 bases and J 6 bases; bases outside gene matches: 6. This CDR3 region has 13 residues. CDR3 region: CSVQRQGADGYTF. DNA of the CDR3: TGCAGCGTTCAAAGACAGGGGGCGGATGGCTACACCTTC.

This clonotype was seen a handful of times. This rearrangement joins TRBV21-1 to TRBJ2-1; the D call of TRBD2 is as the table states it, not checked on the DNA. TRBV21-1 corresponds to a pseudogene. The CDR3 sequence is 19 residues long. This CDR3 reads CASSNLGTSVFSCGNEQFF. The CDR3 nucleotides read TGTGCCAGCAGCAATCTTGGGACTAGCGTTTTTAGCTGTGGCAATGAGCAGTTCTTC.